Presented here are 29 T cell receptor beta chains from one specimen sequenced in a study of PD-1 blockade in classical Hodgkin lymphoma. As to time point: cycle 4 day 1 (C4D1), after about 6 weeks of nivolumab. All patients experienced relapse after autologous stem cell transplantation, and brentuximab vedotin exposure was variable. Method: immunoSEQ multiplex PCR; TCRdb's copy keeps in-frame clones and lacks some. The sample includes some 93,000 clones, approximately 86% seen only once; the top ten take about 17%. The sequenced sample was peripheral blood mononuclear cells (PBMCs), obtained before the fourth cycle of nivolumab. The receptor set was obtained from a human donor with classical Hodgkin lymphoma.

V and J are TRBV6-5 and TRBJ2-7; D ambiguous. Between the trimmed V and J ends, which lost 2 bases and 2 bases, there was a span of 7 bases. The CDR3 runs to 13 residues. Per the germline V gene, CDR1 is MNHEY and CDR2 is SVGAGI. The CDR3 DNA sequence: TGTGCCAGCAGTTACGCCGGAACCTACGAGCAGTACTTC. Protein: CASSYAGTYEQYF.

This chain joins TRBV25-1 and TRBJ2-1, with a weak D call TRBD2 (6 bases). The length of the CDR3 is 15 residues. Per germline, CDR1 MGHDK and CDR2 SYGVNS. The V and J ends lost 2 bases and 6 bases respectively, with 14 bases between them. The CDR3 DNA reads as TGTGCCAGCAGTGAAGTGGGTAGCGGCAGCAATGAGCAGTTCTTC. Translated, it gives CASSEVGSGSNEQFF.

The rearrangement uses TRBV6-5 and TRBJ2-7; 8 nucleotides agree with TRBD2. The CDR3 consists of 16 residues. V lost 0 bases to trimming and J lost 3 bases; unmatched junction nucleotides: 7. Germline lookup yields CDR1 MNHEY and CDR2 SVGAGI. The CDR3 reads CASSYSTSGRVYEQYF. The CDR3 DNA is TGTGCCAGCAGTTACTCCACTAGCGGCCGTGTCTACGAGCAGTACTTC.

The rearrangement uses TRBV5-1 and TRBJ2-3, with TRBD2 matching 15 bases. In germline, CDR1 is SGHRS, CDR2 YFSETQ. The CDR3 is 17 amino acids. V trimming: 2 bases; J trimming: 5 bases; junction bases outside the gene matches: 6. The CDR3, as DNA: TGCGCCAGCAGCTTTGGACTAGCGGGAGGGCTTGGAGATACGCAGTATTTT. It translates to CASSFGLAGGLGDTQYF.

The chain is built from TRBV13 and TRBJ2-7; TRBD1 matches 9 bases. CDR3 length: 16 residues. CDR1 PRHDT and CDR2 FYEKMQ come from the germline V gene (reference sequence). V was clipped by 5 bases and J by 5 bases; unmatched bases: 13. The CDR3 DNA reads TGTGCCAGCAGCATATCCACCGGGACAGGGTCAGACGAGCAGTACTTC. Translating it yields CASSISTGTGSDEQYF.

The genes are TRBV28 and TRBJ2-5; 7 bases map to TRBD1. From germline, CDR1 is MDHEN and CDR2 SYDVKM. This CDR3 region has 15 residues. V lost 3 bases to trimming and J lost 5 bases; unmatched junction nucleotides: 9. The CDR3 is CASSFRGQRGETQYF. In DNA form, the CDR3 reads TGTGCCAGCAGTTTCCGGGGACAGAGGGGGGAGACCCAGTACTTC. Full variable domain (remainder filled in from reference TRBV28 and TRBJ2-5): DVKVTQSSRYLVKRTGEKVFLECVQDMDHENMFWYRQDPGLGLRLIYFSYDVKMKEKGDIPEGYSVSREKKERFSLILESASTNQTSMYLCASSFRGQRGETQYFGPGTRLLVL.

The J gene is TRBJ1-1, the V gene TRBV7-2; 9 bases are shared with TRBD1. The length of the CDR3 is 12 residues. The V gene's germline CDR1 is SGHTA and CDR2 FQGNSA. V was pared by 6 bases and J by 10 bases, with 6 bases of the junction left unmatched. The DNA for the CDR3 is TGTGCCAGCAGTCGGACAGGGGTGGTAGCTTTCTTT. Translated: CASSRTGVVAFF.

The chain has TRBV10-3 and TRBJ2-7; the D gene is possibly TRBD1 (5 bases). Trimming took 0 bases from V and 6 from J, leaving 12 bases between them. The CDR3 has 14 amino acids. Germline CDR1 is ENHRY and CDR2 is SYGVKD. CDR3 protein: CAISESAQVGEQYF. The CDR3 nucleotides are TGTGCCATCAGTGAGTCGGCACAGGTCGGCGAGCAGTACTTC.

A few counts support this clone. V usage is TRBV5-1 and J usage is TRBJ2-1, with 11 bases matching TRBD2. From germline, CDR1 is SGHRS and CDR2 YFSETQ. The length of the CDR3 is 14 residues. With V trimmed by 4 bases and J by 7 bases, 4 bases remained unmatched. As DNA, the CDR3 is TGCGCCAGCAGCACTAGCGGGAGCTGGAATGAGCAGTTCTTC. Translated: CASSTSGSWNEQFF.

The genes are TRBV7-2 and TRBJ2-3; 8 bases agree with TRBD2. CDR3 length equals 16 residues. Germline loops: CDR1 SGHTA, CDR2 FQGNSA. The V and J ends lost 4 bases and 1 base, in that order; junction bases with no gene match: 7. The CDR3 nucleotides are TGTGCCAGCAGCTGGGGAGCGGGAGCGGGCACAGATACGCAGTATTTT. It translates to CASSWGAGAGTDTQYF.

The chain joins TRBV7-2 to TRBJ2-1, with D unresolved. Germline CDR1 SGHTA, CDR2 FQGNSA. The CDR3 runs 12 residues. Trimming cost V 4 bases and J 9 bases, with 10 bases left between them. DNA of the CDR3: TGTGCCAGCAGCTCAACCCTGGGTGAGCAGTTCTTC. It codes for CASSSTLGEQFF. The entire variable domain, with the rest obtained from reference TRBV7-2 and TRBJ2-1, is as follows: GAGVSQSPSNKVTEKGKDVELRCDPISGHTALYWYRQSLGQGLEFLIYFQGNSAPDKSGLPSDRFSAERTGGSVSTLTIQRTQQEDSAVYLCASSSTLGEQFFGPGTRLTVL.

The sample holds one count of this clone. The chain recombines TRBV27 with TRBJ1-1, with D tentatively TRBD1 (5 bases). Trimming shortened V by 5 bases and J by 5 bases, and 18 bases separated the two germline ends. The length of the CDR3 is 15 residues. Germline V gene sequence: CDR1 MNHEY, CDR2 SMNVEV (reference sequence). The CDR3 coding sequence is TGTGCCAGCAGTGCCCCGGCGCAAGGGGCGACTGAAGCTTTCTTT. This translates into CASSAPAQGATEAFF.

As DNA, the CDR3 is TGTGCCAGTAGTAGCGTGACAGTCCTGGGGACCGGGGAGCTGTTTTTT. Protein: CASSSVTVLGTGELFF. The genes are TRBV19 and TRBJ2-2; TRBD1 might be the D (5 bases). The CDR3 contains 16 residues. Germline-derived CDR1 and CDR2 are LNHDA and SQIVND (reference sequence). The V end lost 4 bases, the J end lost 5 bases, and 17 bases lay between the germline ends.

The chain employs TRBV7-2 and TRBJ1-1; D is ambiguous. Germline V gene lookup returns CDR1 SGHTA and CDR2 FQGNSA. Trimming shortened V by 0 bases and J by 1 base, and 18 bases separated the two germline ends. The CDR3 length is 18 residues. DNA of the CDR3: TGTGCCAGCAGCTTAGCGTTGTCGGCAGGTGCCCCGAACACTGAAGCTTTCTTT. Translating it yields CASSLALSAGAPNTEAFF. The whole variable domain, filled in from reference TRBV7-2 and TRBJ1-1, reads GAGVSQSPSNKVTEKGKDVELRCDPISGHTALYWYRQSLGQGLEFLIYFQGNSAPDKSGLPSDRFSAERTGGSVSTLTIQRTQQEDSAVYLCASSLALSAGAPNTEAFFGQGTRLTVV.

J is TRBJ1-2 and V is TRBV30; D remains unclear. CDR3 length equals 13 residues. Germline CDR1 and CDR2: GTSNPN and SVGIG (reference sequence). Trimming shortened V by 0 bases and J by 8 bases, and 13 bases separated the two germline ends. CDR3 sequence (DNA): TGTGCCTGGAGTGTACTAGTTGACCGGGGCTACACCTTC. This encodes CAWSVLVDRGYTF.

This chain links TRBV6-1 with TRBJ1-5; 7 positions agree with TRBD1. This CDR3 spans 15 amino acids. The germline CDR1 and CDR2 sequences are MNHNS and SASEGT. With 11 bases clipped from V and 2 bases from J, the junction kept 12 bases outside the gene matches. CDR3 bases: TGTGCCTGCCAGGGGGGAATTAGTGGCAATCAGCCCCAGCATTTT. Translation: CACQGGISGNQPQHF.

J is TRBJ2-4 and V is TRBV9; no firm D call. Germline V gene lookup returns CDR1 SGDLS and CDR2 YYNGEE. V was trimmed by 2 bases and J by 0 bases, leaving 9 bases between them. The CDR3 has 15 residues. The CDR3 coding sequence is TGTGCCAGCAGCGTCACGCCCCTAGCCAAAAACATTCAGTACTTC. Amino acids: CASSVTPLAKNIQYF. The full variable domain, with the rest looked up from reference TRBV9 and TRBJ2-4, is DSGVTQTPKHLITATGQRVTLRCSPRSGDLSVYWYQQSLDQGLQFLIQYYNGEERAKGNILERFSAQQFPDLHSELNLSSLELGDSALYFCASSVTPLAKNIQYFGAGTRLSVL.

This chain connects TRBV6-5 to TRBJ2-1, with 14 nucleotides matching TRBD2. There are 16 residues in the CDR3. Trimming cost V 3 bases and J 7 bases; bases outside gene matches: 5. Germline CDR1 is MNHEY and CDR2 is SVGAGI. The CDR3 nucleotides read TGTGCCAGCAGTTATAAGTGGACTAGCGGGAGGAATGAGCAGTTCTTC. This gives the protein CASSYKWTSGRNEQFF.

The V and J genes are TRBV5-1 and TRBJ2-7, with D maybe TRBD2 (6 bases). The length of the CDR3 is 14 residues. V gave up 0 bases and J gave up 2 bases, with 9 bases separating them. Per germline, CDR1 SGHRS and CDR2 YFSETQ. In DNA form, the CDR3 reads TGCGCCAGCAGCTTGGGGGACTTAACCTACGAGCAGTACTTC. Protein: CASSLGDLTYEQYF.

This rearrangement joins TRBV5-4 to TRBJ2-2; 7 nucleotides agree with TRBD2. The CDR3 is 17 residues long. Losses at the gene ends were 4 bases for V and 5 bases for J; bases not matched to a gene: 14. Germline lookup yields CDR1 SGHNT and CDR2 YYREEE (reference sequence). The CDR3 DNA follows: TGTGCCAGCAGCCTCAATCTAGCGGCAGCGGGGACCGGGGAGCTGTTTTTT. Protein product: CASSLNLAAAGTGELFF.

The chain uses TRBV7-2 and TRBJ2-2; perhaps D is TRBD1 or TRBD2 (6 bases each). Trimming removed 1 base at V and 2 bases at J, with 14 bases between. Germline CDR1 is SGHTA and CDR2 is FQGNSA. The CDR3 loop spans 17 amino acids. Written as DNA, the CDR3 is TGTGCCAGCAGCTTAGGGGGGGCGGCGGGAAACACCGGGGAGCTGTTTTTT. It codes for CASSLGGAAGNTGELFF.

The chain links TRBV7-9 to TRBJ2-7; 7 positions agree with TRBD2. The germline gives CDR1 SEHNR, CDR2 FQNEAQ (reference sequence). The V segment lost 8 bases and the J segment 2 bases; nucleotides outside the gene matches: 9. This CDR3 region has 14 residues. The CDR3 region has the DNA TGTGCCAGCGACCCGGGCGGGAGCGCCTACGAGCAGTACTTC. As protein: CASDPGGSAYEQYF.

The gene calls are TRBV28 and TRBJ2-2, with 12 positions matching TRBD2. The CDR3 sequence is 18 residues long. The germline V gene encodes CDR1 MDHEN and CDR2 SYDVKM. After removal of 1 base from V and 1 base from J, the junction contained 4 bases not matched to a gene. CDR3 DNA sequence: TGTGCCAGCAGTTTATTGGGACTAGCGGGCCGGAACACCGGGGAGCTGTTTTTT. Residues: CASSLLGLAGRNTGELFF.

The V and J genes are TRBV5-4 and TRBJ2-1; D unresolved. The CDR3 covers 14 residues. V shed 3 bases and J shed 1 base, with 8 bases lying between them. Germline lookup yields CDR1 SGHNT and CDR2 YYREEE (reference sequence). Written as DNA, the CDR3 is TGTGCCAGCAGCTCCCGTGGGTCCTACAATGAGCAGTTCTTC. This gives the protein CASSSRGSYNEQFF.

V usage is TRBV4-2 and J usage is TRBJ2-2, with D tentatively TRBD2 (5 bases). Trimming took 11 bases from V and 5 from J, leaving 15 bases between them. CDR1 is LGHNA, CDR2 YNFKEQ, per germline. The CDR3 length is 13 residues. The chain's CDR3 is CACRASGTGELFF. As DNA, the CDR3 is TGTGCCTGCCGGGCCTCGGGGACCGGGGAGCTGTTTTTT.

This clone was counted a single time. The chain uses TRBV27 and TRBJ1-2; D uncertain. Germline V gives CDR1 MNHEY, CDR2 SMNVEV (reference sequence). Trimming removed 5 bases from V and 4 bases from J, with 17 bases in between. The CDR3 length is 15 residues. As DNA, the CDR3 is TGTGCCAGCAGTCTCAATCCCGGGTACCTCTATGGCTACACCTTC. This translates into CASSLNPGYLYGYTF.

This clone was observed once. The V gene is TRBV11-2, the J gene TRBJ2-3; D might be TRBD1 (6 bases). V lost 1 base, J lost 5 bases, and 13 bases lay in between. This CDR3 is built from 15 residues. In germline, CDR1 is SGHAT, CDR2 FQNNGV. CDR3 sequence (DNA): TGTGCCAGCAGCTTAGGTTCTCTAGGGGGAGATACGCAGTATTTT. Translating it yields CASSLGSLGGDTQYF.

The chain couples TRBV29-1 to TRBJ2-5; 7 positions match TRBD2. Germline CDR1 is SQVTM and CDR2 is ANQGSEA. The junction had 5 bases not matched to a gene; V was cut back by 4 bases and J by 3 bases. The CDR3 consists of 13 residues. CDR3 bases: TGCAGCGTTGCGGCTAGCGGCAAAGAGACCCAGTACTTC. Translating gives CSVAASGKETQYF.

This clone was detected only once. This sequence joins TRBV7-2 and TRBJ1-2, with D hard to call. V was pared by 5 bases and J by 3 bases, with 10 bases between. CDR1 SGHTA and CDR2 FQGNSA come from the germline V gene. The CDR3 runs to 13 residues. The CDR3 protein is CASSPRGDYGYTF. CDR3 bases: TGTGCCAGCAGCCCGAGAGGAGACTATGGCTACACCTTC.